This T cell receptor (beta chain) was sequenced during a study of blood T cell repertoires in COVID-19. The assay was immunoSEQ multiplex PCR, and TCRdb's table has in-frame clones only and misses some. Of 200,000 to 300,000 clones in the sample, 80% to 85% were seen once. Looked up from germline, CDR1 is KGHSH and CDR2 is LQKENI. J gave up 2 bases and V 1 base, and 4 bases lay outside the gene matches. This CDR3 comprises 16 residues. The specimen was peripheral blood. The rearrangement uses TRBV18 and TRBJ2-2, with 7 bases lining up with TRBD1. The sequence was collected from a woman aged 55-69 years with active or convalescent COVID-19. CDR3 sequence (DNA): TGTGCCAGCTCACCACAAGGGACAGACAACACCGGGGAGCTGTTTTTT. Amino acid sequence: CASSPQGTDNTGELFF.